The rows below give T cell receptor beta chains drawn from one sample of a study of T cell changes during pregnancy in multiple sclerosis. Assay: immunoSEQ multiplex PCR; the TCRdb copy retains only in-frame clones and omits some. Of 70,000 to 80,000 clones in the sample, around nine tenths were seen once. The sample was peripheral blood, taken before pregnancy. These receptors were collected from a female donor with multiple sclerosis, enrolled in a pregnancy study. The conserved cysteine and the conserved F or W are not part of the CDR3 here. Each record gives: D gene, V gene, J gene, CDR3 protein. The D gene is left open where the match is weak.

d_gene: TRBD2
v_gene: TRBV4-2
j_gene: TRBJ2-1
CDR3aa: ASSQYSGRPQGEQF

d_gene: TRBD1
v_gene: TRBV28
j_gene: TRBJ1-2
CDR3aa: ASSLWQGARGYT

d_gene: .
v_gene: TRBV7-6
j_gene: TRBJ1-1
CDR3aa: ASSLWAGEAF

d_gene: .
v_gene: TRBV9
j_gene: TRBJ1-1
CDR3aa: ASSVTGLNTEAF

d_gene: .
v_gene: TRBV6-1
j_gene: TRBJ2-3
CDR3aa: ASRVSGGTDTQY

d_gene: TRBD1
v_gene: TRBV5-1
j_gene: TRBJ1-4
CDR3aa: ASSLGDRQDNEKLF

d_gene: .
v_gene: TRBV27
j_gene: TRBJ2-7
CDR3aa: ASTWGSAYEQY

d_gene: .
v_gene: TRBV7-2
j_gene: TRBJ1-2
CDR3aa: ASSPLQGYGYT

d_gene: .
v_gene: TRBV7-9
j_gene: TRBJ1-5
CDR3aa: ASSLGQTNQPQH

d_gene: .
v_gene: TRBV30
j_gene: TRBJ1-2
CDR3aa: AWNRDGLSNYGYT

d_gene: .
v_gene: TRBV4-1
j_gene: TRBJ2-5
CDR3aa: ASSPGGETQY

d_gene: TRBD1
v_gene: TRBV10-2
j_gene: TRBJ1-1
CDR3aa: ASSDRQGGRTEAF

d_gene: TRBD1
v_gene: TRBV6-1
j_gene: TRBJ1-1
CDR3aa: ASRLTGAIEAF

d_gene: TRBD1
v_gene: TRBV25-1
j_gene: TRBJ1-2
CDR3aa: ASSDSPRGSYGYT

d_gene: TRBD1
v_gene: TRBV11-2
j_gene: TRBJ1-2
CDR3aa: ASSSEDRRPYGYT

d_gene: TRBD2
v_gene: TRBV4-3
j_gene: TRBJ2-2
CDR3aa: ASSQDWAGAGELF

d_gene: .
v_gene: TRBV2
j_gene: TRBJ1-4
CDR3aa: ASRTGIGLLF

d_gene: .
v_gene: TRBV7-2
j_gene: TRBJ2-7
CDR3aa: ASSLGLGGFLDEQY

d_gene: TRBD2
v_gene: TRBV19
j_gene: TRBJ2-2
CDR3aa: ASSISGRNTGELF

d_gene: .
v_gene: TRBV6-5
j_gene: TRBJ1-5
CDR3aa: ASSFSGSQPQH

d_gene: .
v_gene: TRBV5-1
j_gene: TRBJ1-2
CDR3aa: ASSSMGAEMTNYGYT

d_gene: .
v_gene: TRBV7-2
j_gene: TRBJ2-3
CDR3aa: ASSFEASDTQY